This record covers a single T cell receptor (beta chain). Its antigen remains unidentified. MiXCR, run by TCRdb on the reads, gives a single entry per CDR3 protein. The sample has 200,000 to 250,000 distinct CDR3 sequences, less than 50% seen once. This CDR3 region has 14 residues. Trimming removed 5 bases from V and 3 bases from J, with 13 bases in between. Germline V gene data show CDR1 as SGHVS and CDR2 as FQNEAQ. The data are from a study of T cell repertoires in cytomegalovirus infection. Study background: Recently described HLA-C-restricted plus well-studied HLA-B-restricted CMV epitopes were used. CMV infection and matching HLA type were both indicated by public TCR beta signatures. Study outcomes and limitations: Identification of carriers of CMV plus the relevant HLA was performed using cumulative public TCR beta family frequency. CMV-specific HLA-C-restricted TCR beta clonotypes dominated the ex vivo response.

The sample in question was CD8+ T cells from cultured PBMCs, obtained from culture after CMV antigen stimulation. The TCR sequence derives from a human donor in good health (CMV status not recorded). Some clones in this sample may be carry-over from other donors' samples. The V and J genes are TRBV7-8 and TRBJ1-1, with D possibly being TRBD1 (5 bases). CDR3 amino acids: CASSAYGGDTEAFF. The DNA of the CDR3 is TGTGCCAGCAGCGCCTATGGGGGGGACACTGAAGCTTTCTTT.